This TCR beta chain was recovered during a study of CXCR3-negative and CXCR3-positive naive CD8 T cells. Turning to the study itself: Each library gave roughly 1.4 +/- 0.3 million of approximately 130 million TRB reads. Overall study results and limits: The study found comparably high diversity in both naive subsets and much lower diversity in memory CD8+ cells. Hydrophobicity of TRB CDR3s was greater in CXCR3-positive naive cells than in CXCR3-negative naive cells.

Triplicate sorts of about 300,000 cells per CD8+ subset. Naive CD8+ T cells had a CD45RO-CCR7+CD27+CD95- phenotype. The study made its TRB cDNA libraries by 5' RACE, adding UMI labels. Following a re-call of the 5' RACE reads, TCRdb has one entry per CDR3 protein and lacks DNA. The sample includes around 60,000 distinct CDR3 sequences. In the case of this clonotype: Its antigen is unknown.

This CDR3 comprises 16 residues. Looked up from germline, CDR1 is SGHRS and CDR2 is YFSETQ. The TCR was taken from a human donor in good health. Some clones in this sample may be carry-over from other donors' samples. The chain carries TRBV5-1 and TRBJ2-3; TCRdb returns TRBD2, unconfirmable since there is no DNA. Specimen: naive CXCR3+ CD8+ T cells from blood. Subset defined: CD45RO-CCR7+CD27+CD95- naive CD8+ T cells expressing CXCR3 (TNR3+). The chain's CDR3 is CASSAMDLLSTDTQYF.